The 2 T cell receptor beta chains below all came from one sample that was sequenced in a study of T cells after yellow fever vaccination. TCRdb re-analysed the 5' RACE reads in MiXCR, keeping a single row per CDR3 protein. The data show approximately 120,000 distinct CDR3 sequences, 7.4% seen once. Specimen: CD4+ T cells sorted from PBMCs, collected roughly 10 days after the first yellow fever vaccination. Source of these receptors: a man in his late teens or twenties who received the YFV17D yellow fever vaccine.

This clonotype was detected many times. The chain carries TRBV12-3 or TRBV12-4 and TRBJ2-5; no firm D call. CDR3 size: 14 residues. V was shortened by 7 bases and J by 0 bases, with 12 bases between the two germline ends. CDR3 protein: CASKPWMDQETQYF. The CDR3, as DNA: TGTGCCAGCAAGCCCTGGATGGACCAAGAGACCCAGTACTTC.

This clonotype was observed many times. The chain couples TRBV3-1 to TRBJ2-7, with D tentatively TRBD2 (6 bases). The V gene lost 0 bases and the J gene lost 0 bases, with 9 bases spanning the gap. From germline, CDR1 is LGHDT and CDR2 YNNKEL (reference sequence). The CDR3 spans 15 residues. The chain's CDR3 is CASSQDRGDSYEQYF. In DNA form, the CDR3 reads TGTGCCAGCAGCCAAGATCGCGGGGACTCCTACGAGCAGTACTTC.